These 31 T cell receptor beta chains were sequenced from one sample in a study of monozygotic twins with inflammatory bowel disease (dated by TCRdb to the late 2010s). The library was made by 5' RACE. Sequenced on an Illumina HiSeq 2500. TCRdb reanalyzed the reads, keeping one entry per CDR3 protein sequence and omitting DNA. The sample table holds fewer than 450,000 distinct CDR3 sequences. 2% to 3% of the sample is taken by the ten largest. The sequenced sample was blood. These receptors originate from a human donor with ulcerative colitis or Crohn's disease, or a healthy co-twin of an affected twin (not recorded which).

CDR3 loop: CASSVGTGAYEQYF. V usage is TRBV9 and J usage is TRBJ2-7. The CDR3 length is 14 residues. Looked up from germline, CDR1 is SGDLS and CDR2 is YYNGEE.

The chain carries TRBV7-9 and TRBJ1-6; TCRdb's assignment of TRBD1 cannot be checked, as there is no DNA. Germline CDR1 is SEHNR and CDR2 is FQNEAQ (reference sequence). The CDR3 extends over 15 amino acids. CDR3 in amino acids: CASSLRDRVGSPLHF.

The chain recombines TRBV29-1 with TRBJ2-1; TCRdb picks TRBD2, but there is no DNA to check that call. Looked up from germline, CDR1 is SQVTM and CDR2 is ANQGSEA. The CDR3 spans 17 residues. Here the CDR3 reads CSVEDPRLAGVYNEQFF.

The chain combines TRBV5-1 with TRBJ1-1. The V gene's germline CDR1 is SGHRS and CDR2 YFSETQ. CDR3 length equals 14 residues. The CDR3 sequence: CASSLELMNTEAFF.

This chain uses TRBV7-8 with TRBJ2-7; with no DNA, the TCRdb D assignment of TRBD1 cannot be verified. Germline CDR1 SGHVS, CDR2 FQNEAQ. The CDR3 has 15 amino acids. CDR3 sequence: CASSSGQGLIYEQYF.

The CDR3 here is CSAMTGGFYEQYF. V gene TRBV20-1 combines with J gene TRBJ2-7; the D gene TCRdb calls, TRBD1, cannot be checked with no DNA. The CDR3 is 13 residues long. CDR1 is DFQATT, CDR2 SNEGSKA, per germline (reference sequence).

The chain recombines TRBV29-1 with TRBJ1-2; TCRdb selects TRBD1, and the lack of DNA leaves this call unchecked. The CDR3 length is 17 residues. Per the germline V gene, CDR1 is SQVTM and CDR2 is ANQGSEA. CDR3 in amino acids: CSVEFRGTAKANYGYTF. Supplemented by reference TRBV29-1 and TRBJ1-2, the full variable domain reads SAVISQKPSRDICQRGTSLTIQCQVDSQVTMMFWYRQQPGQSLTLIATANQGSEATYESGFVIDKFPISRPNLTFSTLTVSNMSPEDSSIYLCSVEFRGTAKANYGYTFGSGTRLTVV.

The CDR3 loop is CASSDRGGQPQHF. This chain uses TRBV28 with TRBJ1-5; the D call of TRBD1 rests on TCRdb alone, since no DNA is present to check it. CDR1 is MDHEN, CDR2 SYDVKM, per germline. CDR3 size: 13 residues.

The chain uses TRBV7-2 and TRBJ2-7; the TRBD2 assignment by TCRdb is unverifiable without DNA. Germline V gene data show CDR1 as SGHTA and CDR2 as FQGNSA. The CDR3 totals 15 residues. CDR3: CASSFFPGPNYEQYF.

This chain's CDR3 is CASSLEGGSYNEQFF. The chain joins TRBV4-3 to TRBJ2-1. The CDR3 runs 15 residues. Germline V gene data show CDR1 as LGHNA and CDR2 as YSLEER.

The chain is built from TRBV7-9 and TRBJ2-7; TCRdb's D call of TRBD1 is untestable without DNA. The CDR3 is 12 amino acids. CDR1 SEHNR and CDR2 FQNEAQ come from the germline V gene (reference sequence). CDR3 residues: CASSPYAPEQYF. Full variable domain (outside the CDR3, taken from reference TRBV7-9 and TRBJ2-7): DTGVSQNPRHKITKRGQNVTFRCDPISEHNRLYWYRQTLGQGPEFLTYFQNEAQLEKSRLLSDRFSAERPKGSFSTLEIQRTEQGDSAMYLCASSPYAPEQYFGPGTRLTVT.

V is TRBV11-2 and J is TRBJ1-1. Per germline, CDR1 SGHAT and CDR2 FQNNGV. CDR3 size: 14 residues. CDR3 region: CASSQWRTNTEAFF.

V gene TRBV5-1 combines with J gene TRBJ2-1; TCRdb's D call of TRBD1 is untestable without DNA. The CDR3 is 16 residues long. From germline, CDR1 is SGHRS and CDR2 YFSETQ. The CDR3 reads CASSLDGQGAYNEQFF.

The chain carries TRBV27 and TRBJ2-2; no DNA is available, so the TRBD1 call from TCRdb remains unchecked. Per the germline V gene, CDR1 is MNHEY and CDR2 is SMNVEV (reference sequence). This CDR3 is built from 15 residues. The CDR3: CASNLRESNTGELFF.

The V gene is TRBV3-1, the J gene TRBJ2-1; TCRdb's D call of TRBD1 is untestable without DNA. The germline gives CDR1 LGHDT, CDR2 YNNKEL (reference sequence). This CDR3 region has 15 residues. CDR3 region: CASSPSDTGVNEQFF.

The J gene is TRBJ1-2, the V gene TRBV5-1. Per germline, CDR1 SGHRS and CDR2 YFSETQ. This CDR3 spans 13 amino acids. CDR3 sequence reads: CASSSGAEGLYTF.

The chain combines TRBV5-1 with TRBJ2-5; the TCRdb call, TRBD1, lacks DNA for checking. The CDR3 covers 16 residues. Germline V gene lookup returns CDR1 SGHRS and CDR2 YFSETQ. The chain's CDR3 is CASSLIGGTAQETQYF.

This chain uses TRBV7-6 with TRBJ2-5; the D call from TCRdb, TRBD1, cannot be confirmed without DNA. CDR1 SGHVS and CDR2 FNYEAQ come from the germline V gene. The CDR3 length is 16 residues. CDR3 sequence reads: CASSLRQAKDQETQYF.

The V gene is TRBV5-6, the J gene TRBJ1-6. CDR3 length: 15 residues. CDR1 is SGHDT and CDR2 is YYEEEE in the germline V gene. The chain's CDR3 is CASSYQTAYNSPLHF.

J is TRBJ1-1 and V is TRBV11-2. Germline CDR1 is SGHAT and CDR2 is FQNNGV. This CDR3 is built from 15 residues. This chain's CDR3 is CASSSGVGSGTEAFF.

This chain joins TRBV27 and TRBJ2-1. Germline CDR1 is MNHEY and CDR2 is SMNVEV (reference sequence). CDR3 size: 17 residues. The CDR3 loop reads CASSPSLLRLTYNEQFF.

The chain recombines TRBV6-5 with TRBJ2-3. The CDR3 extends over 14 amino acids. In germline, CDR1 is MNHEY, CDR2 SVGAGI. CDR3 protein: CASSYVRNTDTQYF.

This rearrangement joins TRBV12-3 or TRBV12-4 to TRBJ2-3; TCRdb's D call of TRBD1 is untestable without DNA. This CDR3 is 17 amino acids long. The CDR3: CASSGTELFRGTDTQYF.

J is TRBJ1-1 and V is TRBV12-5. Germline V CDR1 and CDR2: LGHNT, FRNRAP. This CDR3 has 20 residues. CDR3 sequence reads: CASGLVIAGASRILNTEAFF.

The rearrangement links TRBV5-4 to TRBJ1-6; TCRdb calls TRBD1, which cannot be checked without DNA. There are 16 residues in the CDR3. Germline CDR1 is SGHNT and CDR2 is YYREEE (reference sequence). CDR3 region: CASSPRQGARNSPLHF.

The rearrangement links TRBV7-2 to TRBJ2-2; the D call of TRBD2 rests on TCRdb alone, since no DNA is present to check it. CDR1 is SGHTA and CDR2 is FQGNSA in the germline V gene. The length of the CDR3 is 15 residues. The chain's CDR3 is CASKAGSPNTGELFF.

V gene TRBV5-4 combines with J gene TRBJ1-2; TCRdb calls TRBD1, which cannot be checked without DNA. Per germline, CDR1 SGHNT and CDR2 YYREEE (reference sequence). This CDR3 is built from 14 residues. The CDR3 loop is CASSLGPLEEGYTF.

The CDR3 sequence: CASSYTDLQGARTGELFF. The gene calls are TRBV6-5 and TRBJ2-2; without DNA, the TCRdb call of TRBD1 cannot be checked. The CDR3 spans 18 residues. CDR1 is MNHEY and CDR2 is SVGAGI in the germline V gene.

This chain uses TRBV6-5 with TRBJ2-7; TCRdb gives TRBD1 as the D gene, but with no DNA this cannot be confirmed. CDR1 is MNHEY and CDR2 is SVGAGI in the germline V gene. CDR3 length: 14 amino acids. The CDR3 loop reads CASIIGPGNYEQYF.

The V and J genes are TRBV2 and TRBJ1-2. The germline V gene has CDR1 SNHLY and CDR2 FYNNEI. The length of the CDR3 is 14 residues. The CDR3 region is CASSTYSVRSGYTF.

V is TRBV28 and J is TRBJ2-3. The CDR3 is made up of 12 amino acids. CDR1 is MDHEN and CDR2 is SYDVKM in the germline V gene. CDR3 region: CASRLGTDTQYF.